One TCR beta chain is described in this entry. The sample belongs to a study of cytomegalovirus exposure and HLA in healthy donors. V dropped 4 bases and J dropped 6 bases, with 14 bases sitting between them. Germline values: CDR1 SGHDT, CDR2 YYEEEE. CDR3 length: 13 amino acids. PCR employed 60 Vbeta and 13 Jbeta primers. Libraries were prepared by immunoSEQ multiplex PCR; TCRdb keeps only in-frame clonotypes and omits some of them. In the table there are almost 95,000 clones, about two thirds of which are singletons. This sequence originates from a man between 50 and 59 years old in good health and CMV-seronegative. This chain links TRBV5-6 with TRBJ2-7, with D possibly matching TRBD1 (6 bases). Input material: PBMCs. The DNA of the CDR3 is TGTGCCAGCAGCGTCGCAGGGGTAGGCGAGCAGTACTTC. Its translation: CASSVAGVGEQYF.